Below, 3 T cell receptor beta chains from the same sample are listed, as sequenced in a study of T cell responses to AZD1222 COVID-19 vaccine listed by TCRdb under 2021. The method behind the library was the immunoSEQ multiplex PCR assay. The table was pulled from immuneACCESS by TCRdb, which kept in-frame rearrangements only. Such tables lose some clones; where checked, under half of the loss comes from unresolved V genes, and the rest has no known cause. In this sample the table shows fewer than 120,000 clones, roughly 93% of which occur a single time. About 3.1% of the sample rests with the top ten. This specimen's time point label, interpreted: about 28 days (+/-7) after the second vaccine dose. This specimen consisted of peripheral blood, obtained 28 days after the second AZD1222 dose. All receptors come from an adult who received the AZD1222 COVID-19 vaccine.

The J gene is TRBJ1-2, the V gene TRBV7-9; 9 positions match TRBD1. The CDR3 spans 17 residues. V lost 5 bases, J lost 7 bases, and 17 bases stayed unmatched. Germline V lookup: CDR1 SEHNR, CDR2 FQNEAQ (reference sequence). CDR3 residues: CASSRGIYRDRVGGYTF. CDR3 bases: TGTGCCAGCAGCCGGGGTATTTACAGGGACAGGGTTGGTGGCTACACCTTC.

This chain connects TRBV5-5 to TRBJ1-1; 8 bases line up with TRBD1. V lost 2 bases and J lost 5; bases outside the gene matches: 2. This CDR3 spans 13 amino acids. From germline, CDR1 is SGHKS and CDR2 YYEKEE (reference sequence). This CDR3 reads CASSFRGPTEAFF. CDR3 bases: TGTGCCAGCAGCTTCAGGGGGCCGACTGAAGCTTTCTTT.

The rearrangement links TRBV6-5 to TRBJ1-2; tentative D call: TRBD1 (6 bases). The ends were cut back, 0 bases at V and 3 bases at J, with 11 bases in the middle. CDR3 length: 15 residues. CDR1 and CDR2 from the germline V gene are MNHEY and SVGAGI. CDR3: CASSYSTGAYYGYTF. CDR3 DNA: TGTGCCAGCAGTTACTCGACGGGGGCCTACTATGGCTACACCTTC.